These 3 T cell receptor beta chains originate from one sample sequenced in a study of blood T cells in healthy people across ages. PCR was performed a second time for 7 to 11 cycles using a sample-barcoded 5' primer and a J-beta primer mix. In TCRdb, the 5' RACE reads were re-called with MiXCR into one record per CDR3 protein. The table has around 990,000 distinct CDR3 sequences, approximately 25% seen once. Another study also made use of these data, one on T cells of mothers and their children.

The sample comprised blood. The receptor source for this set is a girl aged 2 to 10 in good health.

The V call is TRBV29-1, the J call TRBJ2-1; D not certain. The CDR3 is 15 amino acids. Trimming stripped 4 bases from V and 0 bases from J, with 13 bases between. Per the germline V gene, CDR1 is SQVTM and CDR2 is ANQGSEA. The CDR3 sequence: CSVVGVLTSYNEQFF. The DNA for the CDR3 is TGCAGCGTTGTAGGCGTACTAACCTCCTACAATGAGCAGTTCTTC.

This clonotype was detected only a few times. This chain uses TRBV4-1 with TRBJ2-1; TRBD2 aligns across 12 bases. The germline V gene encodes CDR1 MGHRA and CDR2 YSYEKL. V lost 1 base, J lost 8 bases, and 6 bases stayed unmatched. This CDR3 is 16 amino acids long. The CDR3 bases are TGCGCCAGCAGCCAAGGGACTAGCGGGACCGGCGATGAGCAGTTCTTC. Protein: CASSQGTSGTGDEQFF.

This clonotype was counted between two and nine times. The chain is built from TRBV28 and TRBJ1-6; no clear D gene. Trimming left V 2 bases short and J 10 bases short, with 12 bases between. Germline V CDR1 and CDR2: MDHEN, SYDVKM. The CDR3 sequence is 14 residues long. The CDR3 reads CASSLRSSQSPLHF. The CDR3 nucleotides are TGTGCCAGCAGTTTAAGGTCTTCGCAATCACCCCTCCACTTT.